A selection of T cell receptor beta chains follows, all from one sample in a study of T cell responses to AZD1222 COVID-19 vaccine. The table came from immunoSEQ multiplex PCR; TCRdb's copy has only in-frame clones and leaves some out. Seen here are some 150,000 clones, 92% observed once, and the top ten hold 1.5% to 2%. Here the sequenced sample was peripheral blood, taken on day 0 of AZD1222 vaccination. These receptors were collected from an adult in good health. The CDR3 runs from the conserved cysteine through the conserved F or W. D genes are given only for firm matches. Some rows have no size entry. The others give once, few or many, or a class for an expanded clone.

J,D,size,length,V,DNA,CDR3
TRBJ2-3,.,.,13,TRBV14,TGTGCCAGCAGCCAAGTCGTGCTCGGTACGCAGTATTTT,CASSQVVLGTQYF
TRBJ1-3,.,.,14,TRBV18,TGTGCCAGCTCACCAGCTGTTTACCGAAACACCATATATTTT,CASSPAVYRNTIYF
TRBJ2-3,.,once,16,TRBV18,TGTGCCAGCTCACCACCGGGGGCGGGGCGGTCAGATACGCAGTATTTT,CASSPPGAGRSDTQYF
TRBJ2-3,.,.,14,TRBV7-8,TGTGCCAGCAGCTTTCGGGGGGCCACAGATACGCAGTATTTT,CASSFRGATDTQYF
TRBJ2-5,.,.,14,TRBV27,TGTGCCAGCAGTGTGACAGCCTCCGGTTCAGCCCAGTACTTC,CASSVTASGSAQYF
TRBJ2-7,.,.,15,TRBV7-9,TGTGCCAGCAGCGGCGACAGGAACCATCCCTACGAGCAGTACTTC,CASSGDRNHPYEQYF
TRBJ2-1,.,.,11,TRBV6-6,TGTGCCAGCAGTTCCTCGGGTGAGCAGTTCTTC,CASSSSGEQFF
TRBJ2-3,TRBD2,.,16,TRBV6-2/TRBV6-3,TGTGCCAGCAGCCCCGGACTAGCGAATATCCCAGATACGCAGTATTTT,CASSPGLANIPDTQYF
TRBJ1-6,TRBD1,once,16,TRBV5-4,TGTGCCAGCAGCTCCCGGGACAGGGGTACGATCTCACCCCTCCACTTT,CASSSRDRGTISPLHF
TRBJ1-1,.,.,14,TRBV6-1,TGTGCCAGCAGTGAACTGGGGGCGAGGACTGAAGCTTTCTTT,CASSELGARTEAFF
TRBJ2-2,TRBD2,.,18,TRBV10-3,TGTGCCATCAGTGATCAGATAGCGGGGCGCCAGGGAACCGGGGAGCTGTTTTTT,CAISDQIAGRQGTGELFF
TRBJ1-1,.,.,15,TRBV6-5,TGTGCCAGCAGTTACTCTACAGAAGAGAACACTGAAGCTTTCTTT,CASSYSTEENTEAFF
TRBJ2-7,.,.,14,TRBV28,TGTGCCAGCAGTCCTCCCCCCGAATCATACGAGCAGTACTTC,CASSPPPESYEQYF
TRBJ1-4,.,.,14,TRBV18,TGTGCCAGCTCACCACCGGCAGGGAGTGAAAAACTGTTTTTT,CASSPPAGSEKLFF
TRBJ1-6,TRBD1,.,15,TRBV11-2,TGTGCCAGCAGCTTATCCCGACAGGGGAATTCACCCCTCCACTTT,CASSLSRQGNSPLHF
TRBJ2-1,TRBD2,once,14,TRBV2,TGTGCCAGCAGGATACTAGCGGGGGTTGGTGAGCAGTTCTTC,CASRILAGVGEQFF
TRBJ1-6,TRBD1,.,15,TRBV7-2,TGTGCCAGCAGCTTCCGGACAGGGGACAATTCACCCCTCCACTTT,CASSFRTGDNSPLHF
TRBJ2-7,.,.,14,TRBV7-2,TGTGCCAGCAGCTTAGGGCAGAGGACCTACGAGCAGTACTTC,CASSLGQRTYEQYF
TRBJ1-2,TRBD1,.,19,TRBV4-2,TGTGCCAGCAACCAAGGTCATAGGGACAGGGGAGGGGGCCTCTATGGCTACACCTTC,CASNQGHRDRGGGLYGYTF
TRBJ2-3,.,.,13,TRBV7-2,TGTGCCAGCAGCTTAATGAGTGGAGATACGCAGTATTTT,CASSLMSGDTQYF
TRBJ1-1,.,once,16,TRBV7-8,TGTGCCAGCAGCTTAGTGCGGACAGCCATTACCACTGAAGCTTTCTTT,CASSLVRTAITTEAFF
TRBJ1-5,.,.,16,TRBV5-1,TGCGCCAGCAGCTGGGACGGGTCATATAGCAATCAGCCCCAGCATTTT,CASSWDGSYSNQPQHF
TRBJ1-5,.,once,16,TRBV6-1,TGTGCCAGCAGTGAAGGTAGCGGCGAGACCTATCAGCCCCAGCATTTT,CASSEGSGETYQPQHF
TRBJ2-1,.,.,17,TRBV3-1/TRBV3-2,TGTGCCAGCAGCCAAGGTCGGTTACGAGGGGGAATCGGTGAGCAGTTCTTC,CASSQGRLRGGIGEQFF
TRBJ1-2,.,.,14,TRBV28,TGTGCCAGCAGTTTAAGGCCAGGGAGGTATGGCTACACCTTC,CASSLRPGRYGYTF
TRBJ1-1,.,.,13,TRBV12-3/TRBV12-4,TGTGCCAGCAGTTTAGGGCGAGGCACTGAAGCTTTCTTT,CASSLGRGTEAFF
TRBJ1-6,.,.,15,TRBV5-5,TGTGCCAGCAGCTCCTACGGGGGTGGAGATTCACCCCTCCACTTT,CASSSYGGGDSPLHF
TRBJ2-3,.,.,15,TRBV5-1,TGCGCCAGCAGCTATCTAGGAGGGGGGACAGATACGCAGTATTTT,CASSYLGGGTDTQYF
TRBJ2-1,.,once,21,TRBV21-1,TGTGCCAGCAGCAAAAGAGGGGCACAGGGGGCGAATCGGGGCTCCTACAATGAGCAGTTCTTC,CASSKRGAQGANRGSYNEQFF
TRBJ1-5,TRBD1,.,19,TRBV19,TGTGCCAGTAGGGGAGACCCGGGACAGGGTTCATTGAGCAATCAGCCCCAGCATTTT,CASRGDPGQGSLSNQPQHF
TRBJ1-2,TRBD1,.,14,TRBV11-2,TGTGCCAGCAGCTTAAGGGACAGGGATTATGGCTACACCTTC,CASSLRDRDYGYTF
TRBJ2-3,TRBD2,.,21,TRBV7-3,TGTGCCAGCAGCTCCCGCCCCCTGGGACTAGCGGGGGGGACCCTCACAGATACGCAGTATTTT,CASSSRPLGLAGGTLTDTQYF
TRBJ1-1,TRBD1,.,14,TRBV4-1,TGCGCCAGCAGCTATGGGACAGGGGGCACTGAAGCTTTCTTT,CASSYGTGGTEAFF
TRBJ2-7,.,.,14,TRBV7-3,TGTGCCAGCAGCTTACAACCAACCTCCTACGAGCAGTACTTC,CASSLQPTSYEQYF
TRBJ2-6,TRBD1,.,17,TRBV19,TGTGCCAGTAGCAGACAGGGGGCTTTCTCTGGGGCCAACGTCCTGACTTTC,CASSRQGAFSGANVLTF
TRBJ2-1,TRBD1,once,14,TRBV11-1,TGTGCCAGCAGCGACCGGACAGGATACAATGAGCAGTTCTTC,CASSDRTGYNEQFF
TRBJ2-7,.,.,14,TRBV3-1/TRBV3-2,TGTGCCAGCAGCCAAAGCCCAGGGCTCAACGAGCAGTACTTC,CASSQSPGLNEQYF
TRBJ1-1,.,.,15,TRBV6-5,TGTGCCAGCAGTTACGGAAGGGGGTGGGTCACTGAAGCTTTCTTT,CASSYGRGWVTEAFF
TRBJ2-3,.,.,13,TRBV28,TGTGCCACCAGAGGCCCGAGCACAGATACGCAGTATTTT,CATRGPSTDTQYF
TRBJ2-6,.,.,15,TRBV10-1,TGCGCCAGCAGTGAGGGGAGCTCTGGGGCCAACGTCCTGACTTTC,CASSEGSSGANVLTF
TRBJ2-3,TRBD1,.,15,TRBV7-9,TGTGCCAGCAGCTTAGCCGGGACAGGTACAGATACGCAGTATTTT,CASSLAGTGTDTQYF
TRBJ1-3,.,.,15,TRBV18,TGTGCCAGCTCACCTCTCGGTGAACTCGGAAACACCATATATTTT,CASSPLGELGNTIYF
TRBJ2-3,TRBD2,.,18,TRBV11-3,TGTGCCAGCAGCTTAGATGGTAGCGGGGGAACTAGCACAGATACGCAGTATTTT,CASSLDGSGGTSTDTQYF
TRBJ2-6,.,.,13,TRBV9,TGTGCCAGCAGCGTATCTGGGGCCAACGTCCTGACTTTC,CASSVSGANVLTF
TRBJ2-3,TRBD2,once,13,TRBV11-3,TGTGCCAGCAGCCGGCGGGGGTCAGATACGCAGTATTTT,CASSRRGSDTQYF
TRBJ1-2,.,few,12,TRBV30,TGTGCCTGGAGTCCGCTGGACTATGGCTACACCTTC,CAWSPLDYGYTF
TRBJ2-7,TRBD1,.,16,TRBV19,TGTGCCAGTAGTATGCACAGGGGCTCTAGCTCCTACGAGCAGTACTTC,CASSMHRGSSSYEQYF
TRBJ1-5,TRBD1,few,14,TRBV18,TGTGCCAGCTCACCAACAGGGGGCAATCAGCCCCAGCATTTT,CASSPTGGNQPQHF
TRBJ2-7,TRBD1,.,14,TRBV10-1,TGCGCCAGCAGTGCCGGGACAGGGGACGACGAGCAGTACTTC,CASSAGTGDDEQYF
TRBJ2-3,TRBD1,few,14,TRBV6-4,TGTGCCAGCAGCCTACAGGGGGCTACAGATACGCAGTATTTT,CASSLQGATDTQYF
TRBJ2-7,.,.,13,TRBV3-1/TRBV3-2,TGTGCCACCTCCCGCTCCCTTAGGTACGAGCAGTACTTC,CATSRSLRYEQYF
TRBJ1-4,.,few,19,TRBV28,TGTGCCAGCAGTTTATTAACCGGGCCAACCAAAACAACTAATGAAAAACTGTTTTTT,CASSLLTGPTKTTNEKLFF
TRBJ1-1,.,.,16,TRBV10-3,TGTGCCATCAGTGAGACTGCGGGAGGACTGGGCACTGAAGCTTTCTTT,CAISETAGGLGTEAFF